This TCR beta chain was profiled in a study of OX40 agonist ivuxolimab in advanced cancers. At the level of the study: As their treatment, patients were administered ivuxolimab, an agonistic anti-OX40 (CD134) antibody. At roughly 80% male, the cohort had a mean age of approximately 60 years, ranging from about 23 to 79. Findings and limits, study-wide: Averaging showed that CD8+ T cells had more expanded clones than CD4+ did.

As for this clone: Its antigen is not known.

Clones were read by immunoSEQ multiplex PCR, and TCRdb kept only the in-frame ones, dropping some. The sample lists 85,000 to 100,000 clones, 70% to 90% occurring once. The trim removed 5 bases at V and 4 bases at J, leaving 3 bases unmatched. The V gene's germline CDR1 is GTSNPN and CDR2 SVGIG (reference sequence). CDR3 length: 12 residues. Here the sequenced sample was CD4+ or CD8+ T cells sorted from blood, taken in a trial of the OX40 agonist ivuxolimab. The clonotype was recovered from an adult with an advanced solid tumor such as melanoma, head and neck, liver or kidney cancer. The chain joins TRBV30 to TRBJ1-2; 8 bases are shared with TRBD1. CDR3 region: CAWGQGRYGYTF. CDR3 nucleotide sequence: TGTGCCTGGGGACAGGGTCGCTATGGCTACACCTTC. The full variable domain, its missing parts supplied by reference TRBV30 and TRBJ1-2, is SQTIHQWPATLVQPVGSPLSLECTVEGTSNPNLYWYRQAAGRGLQLLFYSVGIGQISSEVPQNLSASRPQDRQFILSSKKLLLSDSGFYLCAWGQGRYGYTFGSGTRLTVV.